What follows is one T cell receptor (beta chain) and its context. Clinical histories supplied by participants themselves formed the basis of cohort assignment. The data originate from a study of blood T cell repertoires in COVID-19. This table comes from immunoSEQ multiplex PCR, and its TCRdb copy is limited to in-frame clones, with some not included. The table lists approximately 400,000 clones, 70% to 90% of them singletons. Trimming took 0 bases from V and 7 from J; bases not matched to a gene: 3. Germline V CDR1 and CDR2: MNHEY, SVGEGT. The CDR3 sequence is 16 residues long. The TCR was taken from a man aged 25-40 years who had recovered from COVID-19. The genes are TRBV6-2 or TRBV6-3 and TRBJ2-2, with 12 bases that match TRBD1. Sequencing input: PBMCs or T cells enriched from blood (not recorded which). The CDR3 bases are TGTGCCAGCAGTTACTCGGGACAGGGGGCCCACGGGGAGCTGTTTTTT. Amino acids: CASSYSGQGAHGELFF.